Each of the 13 T cell receptor beta chains below was sequenced from the same sample in a study of blood T cell repertoires in COVID-19. Measured with immunoSEQ multiplex PCR; TCRdb has only the in-frame clones, and not every one. The repertoire includes about 59,000 clones, approximately 84% of them detected once, and 5.1% sits in the top ten. The sample consisted of peripheral blood. The receptors here all came from an older man in a cohort sampled during active COVID-19.

The rearrangement links TRBV6-4 to TRBJ2-1; 10 positions match TRBD2. Germline trimming cut 4 bases from V and 10 bases from J; bases unmatched to any gene: 7. Germline CDR1 is MRHNA and CDR2 is SNTAGT. This CDR3 comprises 14 residues. This CDR3 reads CASSGRTSGSEQFF. The CDR3 DNA sequence: TGTGCCAGCAGTGGCAGGACTAGCGGATCGGAGCAGTTCTTC.

The count of this clone is one. The J gene is TRBJ1-2, the V gene TRBV5-4; 8 bases are shared with TRBD1. The CDR3 totals 14 residues. V was pared by 2 bases and J by 2 bases, with 2 bases of the junction left unmatched. The germline CDR1 and CDR2 sequences are SGHNT and YYREEE (reference sequence). The CDR3 nucleotides are TGTGCCAGCAGCTTTAACAGGGGGAACTATGGCTACACCTTC. Residues: CASSFNRGNYGYTF.

This clone was recorded only once. The V call is TRBV5-1, the J call TRBJ2-2; tentative D call: TRBD1 (6 bases). V lost 0 bases and J lost 3, with 6 bases in between. The CDR3 contains 14 residues. From germline, CDR1 is SGHRS and CDR2 YFSETQ. CDR3 sequence (DNA): TGCGCCAGCAGCTTGGGACAGGACACCGGGGAGCTGTTTTTT. Amino acids: CASSLGQDTGELFF.

The chain uses TRBV23-1 and TRBJ2-7; D uncertain. Being an ORF, TRBV23-1 has a function that is uncertain. V lost 6 bases and J 3 bases, leaving 12 bases between the germline ends. This CDR3 has 13 residues. The CDR3 DNA is TGCGCCAGCAGATTCGGTTTCGGCTACGAGCAGTACTTC. Amino acids: CASRFGFGYEQYF.

The chain has TRBV5-4 and TRBJ2-7, with 7 bases lining up with TRBD2. Trimming at V came to 0 bases and at J to 6 bases, leaving 6 bases not matched to a gene. From germline, CDR1 is SGHNT and CDR2 YYREEE (reference sequence). The CDR3 has 14 amino acids. The CDR3 coding sequence is TGTGCCAGCAGCTTGGGTCTGGGAGGGCGCGAGCAGTACTTC. The encoded protein is CASSLGLGGREQYF.

The chain carries TRBV10-1 and TRBJ2-1; D possibly corresponds to TRBD1 (6 bases). CDR1 and CDR2 from the germline V gene are WNHNN and SYGVQD (reference sequence). The CDR3 has 13 amino acids. V was clipped by 10 bases and J by 4 bases, with 14 bases between them. In DNA, the CDR3 is TGCGCCATTACGACGACAGGTTACAATGAGCAGTTCTTC. As protein: CAITTTGYNEQFF.

The V gene is TRBV9, the J gene TRBJ2-3; 10 positions agree with TRBD2. With 0 bases clipped from V and 2 bases from J, the junction kept 9 bases outside the gene matches. In germline, CDR1 is SGDLS, CDR2 YYNGEE. CDR3 length: 18 residues. CDR3 sequence: CASSVGLAGARNTDTQYF. CDR3 coding DNA: TGTGCCAGCAGCGTAGGGCTAGCGGGGGCCCGGAACACAGATACGCAGTATTTT.

This chain connects TRBV12-3 or TRBV12-4 to TRBJ1-3; D remains ambiguous. Trimming took off 3 bases at V and 4 bases at J, with 4 bases between the two ends. This CDR3 is 12 amino acids long. CDR3 protein: CASSLRGNTIYF. The DNA for the CDR3 is TGTGCCAGCAGTTTGCGGGGAAACACCATATATTTT.

The chain links TRBV6-2 or TRBV6-3 to TRBJ2-2; the D is unclear. The CDR3 has 13 residues. V lost 5 bases, J lost 1 base, and 5 bases lay in between. The germline CDR1 and CDR2 sequences are MNHEY and SVGEGT. CDR3 bases: TGTGCCAGCAGTCCCCAGAACACCGGGGAGCTGTTTTTT. Protein sequence: CASSPQNTGELFF.

This clone occurred once. The rearrangement uses TRBV7-9 and TRBJ2-1; 10 positions agree with TRBD1. The CDR3 length is 15 residues. Per the germline V gene, CDR1 is SEHNR and CDR2 is FQNEAQ (reference sequence). Germline trimming cut 6 bases from V and 2 bases from J; bases unmatched to any gene: 4. The CDR3 here is CASRLTGGAYNEQFF. For the CDR3, the DNA is TGTGCCAGCAGGCTGACAGGGGGCGCCTACAATGAGCAGTTCTTC.

The genes are TRBV5-4 and TRBJ1-2, with D uncertain. Germline assignment: CDR1 SGHNT and CDR2 YYREEE (reference sequence). Trimming stripped 10 bases from V and 0 bases from J, with 13 bases between. The CDR3 totals 13 residues. As DNA, the CDR3 is TGTGCCTGCACTCGGGGTACTAACTATGGCTACACCTTC. Translated: CACTRGTNYGYTF.

The chain uses TRBV4-2 and TRBJ1-4; weak D call: TRBD1 (6 bases). From germline, CDR1 is LGHNA and CDR2 YNFKEQ. The CDR3 has 18 amino acids. Between the trimmed V and J ends, which lost 0 bases and 0 bases, there was a span of 14 bases. The CDR3 reads CASSQDSGVGTTNEKLFF. CDR3 nucleotides: TGTGCCAGCAGCCAAGATTCAGGGGTTGGGACAACTAATGAAAAACTGTTTTTT.

The gene calls are TRBV20-1 and TRBJ1-2, with TRBD1 as a possible D gene (5 bases). This CDR3 spans 11 amino acids. Trimming stripped 6 bases from V and 4 bases from J, with 9 bases between. Looked up from germline, CDR1 is DFQATT and CDR2 is SNEGSKA (reference sequence). Here the CDR3 reads CSAITGYGYTF. The CDR3 coding sequence is TGCAGTGCCATTACAGGCTATGGCTACACCTTC.